Listed below are T cell receptor beta chains from one sample, sequenced in a study of T cell responses to AZD1222 COVID-19 vaccine. Method: immunoSEQ multiplex PCR; TCRdb's copy keeps in-frame clones and lacks some. This sample has roughly 150,000 clones, with around 90% found just once. This sample comprised peripheral blood, obtained on day 0 of AZD1222 vaccination. Receptors were obtained from an adult in good health. CDR3s include the opening cysteine and the closing phenylalanine or tryptophan. Clone size is shown for a subset of rows, as once, few, many or a class of expanded clone.

J,length,size,V,CDR3
TRBJ1-6,14,once,TRBV6-5,CASKRSRYNSPLHF
TRBJ2-5,15,.,TRBV19,CASSHLQGAGETQYF
TRBJ1-5,12,.,TRBV12-3/TRBV12-4,CASSFRRQPQHF
TRBJ1-4,14,.,TRBV6-1,CASSENVGGEKLFF
TRBJ2-5,13,.,TRBV24-1,CATSAGYQETQYF
TRBJ1-1,15,.,TRBV2,CASTSSAGSSTEAFF
TRBJ1-1,11,.,TRBV20-1,CSARVGAKAFF
TRBJ1-2,15,.,TRBV7-8,CASSLRSGGTYGYTF
TRBJ2-7,14,.,TRBV6-5,CASSILKYFGEQYF
TRBJ1-1,13,.,TRBV2,CASPRDRNTEAFF
TRBJ2-3,17,.,TRBV28,CASSQPSGTSGTDTQYF
TRBJ1-6,15,few,TRBV28,CASMVRSSYNSPLHF
TRBJ1-2,14,.,TRBV19,CASRQQGAVDGYTF
TRBJ1-2,15,.,TRBV27,CASSLGWRSNYGYTF
TRBJ1-3,16,.,TRBV10-3,CAISESGQDSGNTIYF
TRBJ2-6,16,once,TRBV5-6,CASSLWDRSGANVLTF
TRBJ1-1,13,.,TRBV29-1,CSVPGGALTEAFF
TRBJ1-1,15,.,TRBV19,CASSIDFGTVPSAFF
TRBJ1-1,15,.,TRBV5-4,CASSLATGLNTEAFF
TRBJ2-7,17,once,TRBV7-2,CASSLMTSGAIVYEQYF
TRBJ1-2,15,.,TRBV6-5,CASSYLQGNGYGYTF
TRBJ1-2,13,.,TRBV7-9,CASSPSGSYGYTF
TRBJ1-5,15,.,TRBV18,CASSETGGGGQPQHF
TRBJ1-6,17,.,TRBV16,CASSQSTGKANYSPLHF
TRBJ2-7,19,.,TRBV28,CASSWRQYQGQGIPYEQYF
TRBJ2-5,15,.,TRBV10-2,CASSDMRPTQETQYF
TRBJ2-3,14,once,TRBV6-2/TRBV6-3,CASSYTVGTDTQYF
TRBJ1-6,15,.,TRBV3-1/TRBV3-2,CASSSVKGSHSPLHF
TRBJ1-5,15,.,TRBV6-6,CASSSQGGGNQPQHF
TRBJ2-2,16,.,TRBV2,CASSESGSGGAGELFF
TRBJ1-2,14,few,TRBV5-4,CASSLGGFNYGYTF
TRBJ1-6,17,.,TRBV27,CASSASGRSSYNSPLHF
TRBJ2-1,17,.,TRBV27,CASSLINPGLADNEQFF
TRBJ1-1,13,.,TRBV6-5,CASSKGQVNEAFF
TRBJ1-2,17,.,TRBV27,CASSLKVEPTANYGYTF
TRBJ1-5,14,once,TRBV7-2,CASSPRGLDQPQHF
TRBJ2-1,17,.,TRBV14,CASSQGRSEIVYNEQFF
TRBJ1-1,12,.,TRBV13,CASSETAGEAFF
TRBJ1-1,15,.,TRBV18,CASSPAGSMNTEAFF
TRBJ2-7,15,.,TRBV29-1,CSTSRETRSSYEQYF
TRBJ1-2,14,.,TRBV3-1/TRBV3-2,CASSQDGTAYGYTF
TRBJ1-5,12,.,TRBV28,CASSLIGGPQHF
TRBJ1-1,16,once,TRBV18,CASSPGGGKMNTEAFF
TRBJ2-7,17,.,TRBV27,CASSLTPSGTSTYEQYF
TRBJ2-2,14,.,TRBV2,CASSGEIGPGELFF
TRBJ1-2,13,.,TRBV9,CASRAGTNYGYTF
TRBJ2-1,14,.,TRBV9,CASGAGGSYNEQFF
TRBJ2-2,17,.,TRBV5-1,CASSLGGRDANTGELFF
TRBJ2-5,17,.,TRBV13,CASSTPSLAGGPETQYF
TRBJ2-5,19,once,TRBV27,CASSQGGTSGGLYQETQYF
TRBJ2-7,13,.,TRBV12-3/TRBV12-4,CASGPPGSYEQYF
TRBJ1-4,15,.,TRBV2,CASTRTGETNEKLFF